These 10 T cell receptor beta chains share one sample of origin, sequenced in a study of CD8 T cells in Susac syndrome. Random hexamers were used to reverse transcribe roughly 0.45 to 1 ug of RNA. One entry per CDR3 protein results from TCRdb running MiXCR on the immunoSEQ multiplex PCR reads. The sample has about 120,000 distinct CDR3 sequences; around 96% are singletons. Sequenced material: CD8+ T cells from PBMCs. The receptors originated from a human donor with Susac syndrome.

The CDR3 sequence: CASSRWPYEKLFF. DNA for the CDR3: TGTGCCAGTAGTAGATGGCCGTATGAAAAACTGTTTTTT. The V gene is TRBV19, the J gene TRBJ1-4; no reliable D call. V dropped 4 bases and J dropped 6 bases, with 9 bases sitting between them. CDR3 size: 13 residues. From germline, CDR1 is LNHDA and CDR2 SQIVND (reference sequence).

The CDR3 is CASSQELATGETQYF. The CDR3 bases are TGCGCCAGCAGCCAAGAACTAGCGACCGGAGAGACCCAGTACTTC. The genes are TRBV4-1 and TRBJ2-5, with 7 positions matching TRBD2. This CDR3 contains 15 residues. The V segment lost 0 bases and the J segment 4 bases; nucleotides outside the gene matches: 5. Per the germline V gene, CDR1 is MGHRA and CDR2 is YSYEKL.

The CDR3 DNA follows: TGCAGTGCTAGGAGTCGGGAGTACGAGCAGTACTTC. It codes for CSARSREYEQYF. V and J are TRBV20-1 and TRBJ2-7; weak D call: TRBD2 (6 bases). V lost 3 bases and J lost 4, with 10 bases in between. Germline assignment: CDR1 DFQATT and CDR2 SNEGSKA (reference sequence). The CDR3 has 12 amino acids.

J is TRBJ1-2 and V is TRBV29-1; 10 nucleotides agree with TRBD1. V was clipped by 4 bases and J by 3 bases; unmatched bases: 5. Germline V gene data show CDR1 as SQVTM and CDR2 as ANQGSEA. This CDR3 has 14 residues. CDR3 DNA: TGCAGCGTTGCCCCGACAGGGGGCCACTATGGCTACACCTTC. Translation gives CSVAPTGGHYGYTF.

This clonotype appeared a single time. The V gene is TRBV12-3 or TRBV12-4, the J gene TRBJ2-7; TRBD1 is a possible D gene (6 bases). The ends were cut back, 6 bases at V and 6 bases at J, with 12 bases in the middle. CDR3 length: 12 amino acids. CDR3 DNA: TGTGCCAGCAGCCTAGGACAGTTCGAGCAGTACTTC. The encoded protein is CASSLGQFEQYF.

The chain employs TRBV20-1 and TRBJ2-5; 9 positions agree with TRBD2. The CDR3 length is 16 residues. The junction had 12 bases not matched to a gene; V was cut back by 2 bases and J by 5 bases. Germline lookup yields CDR1 DFQATT and CDR2 SNEGSKA (reference sequence). CDR3 in DNA: TGCAGTGCTAGATGGGGGGCGGGAGGGCCTCGGGAGACCCAGTACTTC. This encodes CSARWGAGGPRETQYF.

This rearrangement joins TRBV7-9 to TRBJ1-4; no clear D. This CDR3 is 12 amino acids long. Deletions cut 4 bases from V and 7 bases from J, with 7 bases between. CDR1 is SEHNR, CDR2 FQNEAQ, per germline (reference sequence). The CDR3 nucleotides read TGTGCCAGCAGCTCCAGGCCTGAAAAACTGTTTTTT. This encodes CASSSRPEKLFF.

The CDR3 spells CASNTPGRAMRNEQFF. CDR3 nucleotides: TGTGCCAGCAACACCCCGGGCAGGGCCATGCGGAATGAGCAGTTCTTC. The chain is built from TRBV6-2 or TRBV6-3 and TRBJ2-1; perhaps TRBD1 as D (5 bases). The CDR3 runs 16 residues. V gave up 7 bases and J gave up 7 bases, with 23 bases separating them. Germline V CDR1 and CDR2: MNHEY, SVGEGT.

The chain recombines TRBV6-6 with TRBJ1-1, with unresolved D. Trimming removed 6 bases at V and 10 bases at J, with 9 bases between. The CDR3 consists of 10 residues. CDR1 and CDR2 from the germline V gene are MNHNY and SVGAGI (reference sequence). The CDR3 reads CASREEGAFF. CDR3 nucleotides: TGTGCCAGCAGGGAGGAAGGAGCTTTCTTT.

V gene TRBV28 combines with J gene TRBJ1-1; D is unresolved. The CDR3 has 12 residues. Between the trimmed V and J ends, which lost 8 bases and 7 bases, there was a span of 14 bases. Germline lookup yields CDR1 MDHEN and CDR2 SYDVKM. The CDR3 bases are TGTGCCAGCCGCCGCGGTGGGAGTGAAGCTTTCTTT. This codes for CASRRGGSEAFF.